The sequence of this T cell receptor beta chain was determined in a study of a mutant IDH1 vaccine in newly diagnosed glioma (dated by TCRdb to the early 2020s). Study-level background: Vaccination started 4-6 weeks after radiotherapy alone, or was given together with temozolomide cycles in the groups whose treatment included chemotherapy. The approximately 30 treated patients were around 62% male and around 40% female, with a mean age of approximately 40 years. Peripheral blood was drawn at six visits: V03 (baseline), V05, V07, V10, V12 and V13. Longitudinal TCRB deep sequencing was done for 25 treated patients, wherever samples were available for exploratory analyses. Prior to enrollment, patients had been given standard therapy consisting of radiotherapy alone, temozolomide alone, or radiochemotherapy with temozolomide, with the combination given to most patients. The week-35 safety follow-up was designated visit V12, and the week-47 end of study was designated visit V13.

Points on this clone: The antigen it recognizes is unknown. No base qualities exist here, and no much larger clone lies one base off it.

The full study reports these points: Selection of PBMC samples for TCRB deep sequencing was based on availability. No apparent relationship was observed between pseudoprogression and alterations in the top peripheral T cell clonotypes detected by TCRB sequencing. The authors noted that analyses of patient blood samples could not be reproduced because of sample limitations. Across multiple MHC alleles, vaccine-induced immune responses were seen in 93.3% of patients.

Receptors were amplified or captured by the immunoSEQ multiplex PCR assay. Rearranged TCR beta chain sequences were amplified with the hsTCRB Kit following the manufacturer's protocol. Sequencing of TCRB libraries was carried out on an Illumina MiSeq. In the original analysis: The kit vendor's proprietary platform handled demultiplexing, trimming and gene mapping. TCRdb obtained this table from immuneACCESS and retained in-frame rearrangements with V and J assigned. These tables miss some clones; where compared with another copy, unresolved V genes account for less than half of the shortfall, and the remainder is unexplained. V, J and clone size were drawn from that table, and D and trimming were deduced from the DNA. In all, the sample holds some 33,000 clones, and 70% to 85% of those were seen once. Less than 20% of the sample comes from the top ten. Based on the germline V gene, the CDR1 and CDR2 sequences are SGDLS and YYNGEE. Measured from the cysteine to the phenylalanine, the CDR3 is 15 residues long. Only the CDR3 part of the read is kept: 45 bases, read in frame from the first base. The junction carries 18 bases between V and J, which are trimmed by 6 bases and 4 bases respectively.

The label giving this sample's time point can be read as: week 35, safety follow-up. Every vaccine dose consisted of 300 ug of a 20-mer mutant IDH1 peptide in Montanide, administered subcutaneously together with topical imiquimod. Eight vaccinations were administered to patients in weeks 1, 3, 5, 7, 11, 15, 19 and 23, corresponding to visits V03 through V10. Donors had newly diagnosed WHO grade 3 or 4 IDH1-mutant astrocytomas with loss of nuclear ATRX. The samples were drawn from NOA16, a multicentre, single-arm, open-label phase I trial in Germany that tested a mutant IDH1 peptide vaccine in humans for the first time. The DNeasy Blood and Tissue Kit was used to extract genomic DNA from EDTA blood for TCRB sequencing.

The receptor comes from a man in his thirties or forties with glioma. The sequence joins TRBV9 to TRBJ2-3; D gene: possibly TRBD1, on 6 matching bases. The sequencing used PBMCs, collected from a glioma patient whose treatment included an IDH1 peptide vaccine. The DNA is TGTGCCAGCACCCCTACAGGGAATAGCGCAGATACGCAGTATTTT. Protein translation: CASTPTGNSADTQYF.